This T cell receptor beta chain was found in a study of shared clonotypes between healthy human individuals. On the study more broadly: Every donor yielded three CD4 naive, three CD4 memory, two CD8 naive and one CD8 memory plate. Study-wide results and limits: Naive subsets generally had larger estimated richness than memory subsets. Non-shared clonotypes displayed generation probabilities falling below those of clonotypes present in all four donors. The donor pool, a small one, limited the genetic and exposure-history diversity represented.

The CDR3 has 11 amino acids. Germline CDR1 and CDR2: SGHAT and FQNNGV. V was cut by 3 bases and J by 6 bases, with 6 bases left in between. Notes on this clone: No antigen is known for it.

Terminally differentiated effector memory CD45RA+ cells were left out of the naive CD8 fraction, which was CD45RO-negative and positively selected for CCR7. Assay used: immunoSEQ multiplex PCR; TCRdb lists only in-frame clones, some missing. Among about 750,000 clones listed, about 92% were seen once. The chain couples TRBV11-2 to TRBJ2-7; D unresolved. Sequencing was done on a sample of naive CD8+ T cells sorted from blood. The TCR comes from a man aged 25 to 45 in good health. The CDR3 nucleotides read TGTGCCAGCAGCTTCCCCGGCGAGCAGTACTTC. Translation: CASSFPGEQYF. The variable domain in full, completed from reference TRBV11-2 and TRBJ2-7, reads EAGVAQSPRYKIIEKRQSVAFWCNPISGHATLYWYQQILGQGPKLLIQFQNNGVVDDSQLPKDRFSAERLKGVDSTLKIQPAKLEDSAVYLCASSFPGEQYFGPGTRLTVT.